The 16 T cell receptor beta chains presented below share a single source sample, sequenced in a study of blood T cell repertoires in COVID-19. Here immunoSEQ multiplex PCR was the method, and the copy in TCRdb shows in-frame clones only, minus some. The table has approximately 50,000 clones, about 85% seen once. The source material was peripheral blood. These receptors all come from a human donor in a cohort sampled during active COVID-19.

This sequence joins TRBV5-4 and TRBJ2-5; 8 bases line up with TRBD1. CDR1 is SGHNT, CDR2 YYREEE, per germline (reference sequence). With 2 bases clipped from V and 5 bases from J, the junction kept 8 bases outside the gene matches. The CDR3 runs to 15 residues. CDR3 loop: CASSFQGASGETQYF. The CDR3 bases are TGTGCCAGCAGCTTCCAGGGGGCTTCAGGGGAGACCCAGTACTTC.

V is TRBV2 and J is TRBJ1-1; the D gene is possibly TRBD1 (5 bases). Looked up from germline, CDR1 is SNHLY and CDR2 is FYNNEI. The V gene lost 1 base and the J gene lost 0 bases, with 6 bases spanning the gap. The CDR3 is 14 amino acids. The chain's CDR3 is CASSEEGVNTEAFF. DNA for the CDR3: TGTGCCAGCAGTGAAGAAGGGGTGAACACTGAAGCTTTCTTT. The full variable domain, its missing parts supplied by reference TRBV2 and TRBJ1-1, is EPEVTQTPSHQVTQMGQEVILRCVPISNHLYFYWYRQILGQKVEFLVSFYNNEISEKSEIFDDQFSVERPDGSNFTLKIRSTKLEDSAMYFCASSEEGVNTEAFFGQGTRLTVV.

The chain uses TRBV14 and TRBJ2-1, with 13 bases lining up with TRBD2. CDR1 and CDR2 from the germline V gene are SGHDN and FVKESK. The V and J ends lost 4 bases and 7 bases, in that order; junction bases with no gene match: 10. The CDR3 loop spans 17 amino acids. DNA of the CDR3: TGTGCCAGCAGCCTTAGAGGACTAGCGGGAGTTTGGAATGAGCAGTTCTTC. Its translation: CASSLRGLAGVWNEQFF.

CDR3 region: CASSPGQGRSYEQYF. As DNA, the CDR3 is TGTGCCAGCAGCCCCGGACAGGGCCGCTCCTACGAGCAGTACTTC. The chain combines TRBV5-4 with TRBJ2-7; 8 positions match TRBD1. Per germline, CDR1 SGHNT and CDR2 YYREEE (reference sequence). The CDR3 runs to 15 residues. The V gene end was trimmed by 4 bases and the J gene end by 0 bases; junction bases not matched to a gene: 6.

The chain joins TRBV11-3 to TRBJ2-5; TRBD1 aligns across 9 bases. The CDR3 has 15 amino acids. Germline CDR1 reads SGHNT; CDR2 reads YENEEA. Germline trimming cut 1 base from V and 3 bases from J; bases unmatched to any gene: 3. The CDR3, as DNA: TGTGCCAGCAGCTTAGTGGGGACAGGGAAAGAGACCCAGTACTTC. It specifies CASSLVGTGKETQYF.

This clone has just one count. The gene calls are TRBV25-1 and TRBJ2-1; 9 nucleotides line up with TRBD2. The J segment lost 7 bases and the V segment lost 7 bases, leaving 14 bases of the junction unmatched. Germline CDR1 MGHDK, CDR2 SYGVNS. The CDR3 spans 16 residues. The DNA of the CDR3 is TGTGCCAGCACCTCCTTGGGCGGGAGGGCCAAGAATGAGCAGTTCTTC. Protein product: CASTSLGGRAKNEQFF.

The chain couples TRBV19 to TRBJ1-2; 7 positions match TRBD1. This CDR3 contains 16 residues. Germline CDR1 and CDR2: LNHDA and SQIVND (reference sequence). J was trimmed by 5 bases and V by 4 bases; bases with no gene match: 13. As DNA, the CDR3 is TGTGCCAGTAGTACCCTCGGACAGGATGGGAGGTATGGCTACACCTTC. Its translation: CASSTLGQDGRYGYTF. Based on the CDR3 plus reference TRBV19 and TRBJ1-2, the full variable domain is DGGITQSPKYLFRKEGQNVTLSCEQNLNHDAMYWYRQDPGQGLRLIYYSQIVNDFQKGDIAEGYSVSREKKESFPLTVTSAQKNPTAFYLCASSTLGQDGRYGYTFGSGTRLTVV.

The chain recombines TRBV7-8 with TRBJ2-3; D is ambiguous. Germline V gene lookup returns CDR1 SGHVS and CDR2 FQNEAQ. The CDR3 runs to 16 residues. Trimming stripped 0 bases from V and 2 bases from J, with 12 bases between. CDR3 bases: TGTGCCAGCAGCTTAGCTTCTACTGCGGCCACAGATACGCAGTATTTT. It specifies CASSLASTAATDTQYF.

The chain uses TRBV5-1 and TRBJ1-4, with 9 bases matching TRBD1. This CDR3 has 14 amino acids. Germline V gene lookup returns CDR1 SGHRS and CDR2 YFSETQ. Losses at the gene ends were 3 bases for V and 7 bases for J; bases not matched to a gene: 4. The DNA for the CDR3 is TGCGCCAGCAGCTATGGACAGGGGAGTGAAAAACTGTTTTTT. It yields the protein CASSYGQGSEKLFF.

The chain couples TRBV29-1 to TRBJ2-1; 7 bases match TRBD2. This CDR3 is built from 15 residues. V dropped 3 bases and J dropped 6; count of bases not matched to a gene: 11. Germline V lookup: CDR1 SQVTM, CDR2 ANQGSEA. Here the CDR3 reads CSVEWRERSRNEQFF. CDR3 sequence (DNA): TGCAGCGTTGAGTGGCGGGAGAGGTCCCGCAATGAGCAGTTCTTC.

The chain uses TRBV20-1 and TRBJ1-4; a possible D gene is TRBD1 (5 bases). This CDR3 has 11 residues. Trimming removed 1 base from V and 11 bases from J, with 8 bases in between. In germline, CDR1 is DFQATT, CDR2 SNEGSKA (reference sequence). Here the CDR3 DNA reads TGCAGTGCTAGAGCGCGGGACAAACTGTTTTTT. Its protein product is CSARARDKLFF.

This chain's CDR3 is CSVEDPRVSTDTQYF. The DNA of the CDR3 is TGCAGCGTTGAAGATCCCAGGGTGAGCACAGATACGCAGTATTTT. V gene TRBV29-1 combines with J gene TRBJ2-3, with D perhaps TRBD1 (5 bases). CDR3 length: 15 residues. V lost 0 bases, J lost 0 bases, and 10 bases lay in between. Per the germline V gene, CDR1 is SQVTM and CDR2 is ANQGSEA.

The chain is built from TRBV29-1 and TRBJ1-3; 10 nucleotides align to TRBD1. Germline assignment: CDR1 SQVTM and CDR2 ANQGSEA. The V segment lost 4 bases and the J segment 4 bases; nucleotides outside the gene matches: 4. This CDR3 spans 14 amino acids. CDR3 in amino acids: CSVAGTGAGNTIYF. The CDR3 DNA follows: TGCAGCGTTGCCGGGACAGGGGCGGGAAACACCATATATTTT.

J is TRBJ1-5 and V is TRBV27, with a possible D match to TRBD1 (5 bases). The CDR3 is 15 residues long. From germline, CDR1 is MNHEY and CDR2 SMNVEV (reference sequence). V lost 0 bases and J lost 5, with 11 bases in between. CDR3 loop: CASSLSSGIHQPQHF. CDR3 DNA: TGTGCCAGCAGTTTATCTTCAGGGATCCATCAGCCCCAGCATTTT.

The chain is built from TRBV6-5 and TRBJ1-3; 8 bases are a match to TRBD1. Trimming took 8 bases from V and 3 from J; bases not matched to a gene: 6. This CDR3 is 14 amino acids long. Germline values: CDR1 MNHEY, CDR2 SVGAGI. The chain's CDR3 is CASLAGGFGNTIYF. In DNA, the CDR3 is TGTGCCAGCCTGGCAGGGGGCTTTGGAAACACCATATATTTT.

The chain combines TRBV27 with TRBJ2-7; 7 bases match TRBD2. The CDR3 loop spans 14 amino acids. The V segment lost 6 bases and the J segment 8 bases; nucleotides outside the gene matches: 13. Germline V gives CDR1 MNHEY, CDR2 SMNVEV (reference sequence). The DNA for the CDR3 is TGTGCCAGCAGCCTCTCTAGCGGCAGCCGGAAGCAGTACTTC. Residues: CASSLSSGSRKQYF.